The clone carrying this T cell receptor (beta chain) was seen more than once but under ten times. Its antigen is not known. TCRdb re-called the reads with MiXCR, one entry per CDR3 protein. The sample includes fewer than 70,000 distinct CDR3 sequences, about 29% of them seen just once. The record originates from a study of T cell repertoires in cytomegalovirus infection. Study results and limitations: Ex vivo, HLA-C-restricted CMV-specific TCR beta clonotypes prevailed over the rest of the response. The study identified carriers of CMV plus the relevant HLA from cumulative public TCR beta family frequency.

The CDR3 loop spans 12 amino acids. Trimming pared 0 bases from V and 9 bases from J, leaving 6 bases between. Germline CDR1 is MGHRA and CDR2 is YSYEKL. Sequenced here: CD8+ T cells from cultured PBMCs, sampled from culture after CMV antigen stimulation. The TCR originated in a human donor in good health (CMV status not recorded). Some clones in this sample may be carry-over from other donors' samples. The V and J genes are TRBV4-1 and TRBJ2-1, with unresolved D. The CDR3 sequence is CASSQETVEQFF. The DNA of the CDR3 is TGCGCCAGCAGCCAAGAAACGGTTGAGCAGTTCTTC.